This T cell receptor (beta chain) derives from a study of blood T cell repertoires in COVID-19 (dated by TCRdb to 2020 to 2021). For context, the study as a whole: Samples covering the acute and convalescent phases of COVID-19 were provided by collaborators in the United States, Italy and Spain. The dataset comprised deeply sampled blood TCRbeta repertoires from subjects exposed to, actively infected with, or recovered from COVID-19. Where available, HLA class I and class II types were obtained from metadata supplied by the sample provider rather than from assay-based typing. Nearly every sample came with metadata listing a de-identified subject ID, COVID-19 status, age in years and sex. The material from the prospective study consisted of cDNA or gDNA derived from T cells, B-cell-depleted T cells, or PBMCs. The repertoires were made available in a free public database intended to serve as a resource for research on the immune response to SARS-CoV-2. Samples came from the ongoing ImmuneRACE study (first 160 participants) plus 1,254 subjects from 6 global collaborators.

Each collaborating institution followed its own protocols to collect whole blood in K2EDTA tubes. Collaborator samples were shipped for TCRbeta analysis as frozen whole blood, isolated PBMCs, or DNA extracted from either sample type. On this clone: Its antigen specificity is not known. Base-call qualities are not available, and no considerably larger clone is one nucleotide away.

The germline V and J ends show losses of 3 bases and 5 bases respectively, and no gene match explains 8 bases of the junction. The germline V gene provides CDR1 KGHSY and CDR2 FQNENV. Reading from cysteine to phenylalanine, the CDR3 counts 17 amino acids. The CDR3 DNA has 51 bases and is translated from base 1. TCRbeta CDR3 regions were amplified from genomic DNA by means of the immunoSEQ Assay, a bias-controlled multiplex PCR. The authors' pipeline ran thus. The number of nucleated cells in each sample was estimated by amplification of reference gene primers within the assay. To quantify the absolute abundance of each unique TCRbeta CDR3 rearrangement, sequence reads were collapsed and filtered. For each sample, productive Simpson clonality was calculated as the square root of Simpson's diversity index over productive rearrangements. Held by TCRdb, this immuneACCESS table contains in-frame sequences only and omits some clones. Under half of the omission traces to an unresolved V gene where checked; the cause of the rest is unknown. That table gives V, J and clone size, and the DNA gave D and trimming. This sample holds about 210,000 clones; about nine tenths were observed only once. The ten largest clones capture over 1.5% of the sample.

On the study overall, not on this receptor specifically: The quantity of clinical and demographic metadata differed by source and by participant and was supplied without curation.

This TCR was sampled from a man aged 65 to 79 with acute or convalescent COVID-19. Recombination joined TRBV16 with TRBJ2-2, with 11 bases matching TRBD1. The sample was peripheral blood. The CDR3 corresponds to CASSHRTGGAQTGELFF. DNA sequence: TGTGCCAGCAGCCATCGGACAGGGGGCGCACAAACCGGGGAGCTGTTTTTT.